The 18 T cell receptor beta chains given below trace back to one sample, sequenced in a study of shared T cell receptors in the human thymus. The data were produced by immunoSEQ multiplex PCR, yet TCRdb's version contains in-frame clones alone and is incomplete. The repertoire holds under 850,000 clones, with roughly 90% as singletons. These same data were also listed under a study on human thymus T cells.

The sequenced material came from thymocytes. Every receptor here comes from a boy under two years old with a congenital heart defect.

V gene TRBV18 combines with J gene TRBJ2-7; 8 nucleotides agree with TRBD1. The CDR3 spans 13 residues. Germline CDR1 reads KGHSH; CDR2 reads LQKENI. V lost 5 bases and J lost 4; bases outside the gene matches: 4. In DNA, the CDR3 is TGTGCCAGCTCAACTGGACAGGGATACGAGCAGTACTTC. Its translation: CASSTGQGYEQYF.

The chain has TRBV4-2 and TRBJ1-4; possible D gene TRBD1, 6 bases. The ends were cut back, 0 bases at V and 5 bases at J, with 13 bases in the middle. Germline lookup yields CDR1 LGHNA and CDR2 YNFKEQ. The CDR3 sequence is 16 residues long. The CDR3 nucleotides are TGTGCCAGCAGCCAAGATTACGGGGGGCCCAATGAAAAACTGTTTTTT. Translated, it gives CASSQDYGGPNEKLFF.

CDR3 in DNA: TGTGCCAGCAGCGGAGGAGATGACTACGAGCAGTACTTC. Translation gives CASSGGDDYEQYF. This chain uses TRBV27 with TRBJ2-7; weak D call: TRBD2 (5 bases). Deletions cut 6 bases from V and 3 bases from J, with 12 bases between. The CDR3 runs to 13 residues. CDR1 is MNHEY and CDR2 is SMNVEV in the germline V gene (reference sequence).

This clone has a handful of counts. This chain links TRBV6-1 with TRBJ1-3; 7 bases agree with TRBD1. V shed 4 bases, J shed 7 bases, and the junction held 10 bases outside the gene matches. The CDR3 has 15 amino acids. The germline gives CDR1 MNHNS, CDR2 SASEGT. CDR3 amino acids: CASSVVRGSLNTIYF. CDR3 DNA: TGTGCCAGCAGTGTTGTCAGGGGGAGTTTGAACACCATATATTTT.

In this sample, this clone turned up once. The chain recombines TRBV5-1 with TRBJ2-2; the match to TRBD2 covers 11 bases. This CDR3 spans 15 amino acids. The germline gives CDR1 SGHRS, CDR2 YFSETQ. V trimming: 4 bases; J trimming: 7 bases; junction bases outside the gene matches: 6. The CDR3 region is CASSNPGLAVGELFF. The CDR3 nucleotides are TGCGCCAGCAGCAATCCGGGACTAGCGGTCGGGGAGCTGTTTTTT.

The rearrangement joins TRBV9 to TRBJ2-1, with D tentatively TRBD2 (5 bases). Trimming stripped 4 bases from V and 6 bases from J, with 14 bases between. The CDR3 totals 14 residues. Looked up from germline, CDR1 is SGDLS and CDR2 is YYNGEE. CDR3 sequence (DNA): TGTGCCAGCAGCTCCGGGATCCCACCCAATGAGCAGTTCTTC. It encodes CASSSGIPPNEQFF.

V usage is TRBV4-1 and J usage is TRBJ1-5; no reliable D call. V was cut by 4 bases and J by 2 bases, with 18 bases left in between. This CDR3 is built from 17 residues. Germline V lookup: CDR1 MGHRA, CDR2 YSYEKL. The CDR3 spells CASSPEGGKEGNQPQHF. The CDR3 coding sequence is TGCGCCAGCAGCCCAGAGGGAGGGAAGGAGGGCAATCAGCCCCAGCATTTT.

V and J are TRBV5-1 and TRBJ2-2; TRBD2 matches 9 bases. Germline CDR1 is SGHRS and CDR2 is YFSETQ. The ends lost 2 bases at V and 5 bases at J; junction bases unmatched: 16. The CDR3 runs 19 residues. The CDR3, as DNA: TGCGCCAGCAGCTTCAACTACTGGGCGGGAGGGCCGAGGACCGGGGAGCTGTTTTTT. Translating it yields CASSFNYWAGGPRTGELFF.

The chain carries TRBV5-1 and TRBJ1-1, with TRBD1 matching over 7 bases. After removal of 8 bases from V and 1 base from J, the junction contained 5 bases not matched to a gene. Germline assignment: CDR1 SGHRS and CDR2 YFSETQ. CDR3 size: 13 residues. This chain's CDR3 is CASTRTGNTEAFF. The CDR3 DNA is TGCGCCAGTACCAGGACAGGGAACACTGAAGCTTTCTTT.

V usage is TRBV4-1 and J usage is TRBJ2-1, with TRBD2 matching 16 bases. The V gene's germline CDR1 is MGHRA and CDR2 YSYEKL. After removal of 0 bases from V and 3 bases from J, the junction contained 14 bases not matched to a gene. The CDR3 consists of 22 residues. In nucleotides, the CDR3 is TGCGCCAGCAGCCAAGATTACGACAGGGCGGGACTAGCGGGAGGGAGCTACAATGAGCAGTTCTTC. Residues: CASSQDYDRAGLAGGSYNEQFF.

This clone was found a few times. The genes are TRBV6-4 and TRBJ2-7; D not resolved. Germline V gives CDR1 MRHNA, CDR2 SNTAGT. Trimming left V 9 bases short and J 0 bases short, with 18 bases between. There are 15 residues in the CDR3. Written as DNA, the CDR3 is TGTGCCAGTACACCCTGGGCAGACAACTCCTACGAGCAGTACTTC. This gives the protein CASTPWADNSYEQYF.

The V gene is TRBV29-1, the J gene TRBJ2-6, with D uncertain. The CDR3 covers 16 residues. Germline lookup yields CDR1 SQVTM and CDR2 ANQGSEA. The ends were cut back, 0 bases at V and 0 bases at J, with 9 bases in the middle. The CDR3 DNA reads TGCAGCGTTGAAGAGGCCTACAGCTCTGGGGCCAACGTCCTGACTTTC. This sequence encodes CSVEEAYSSGANVLTF. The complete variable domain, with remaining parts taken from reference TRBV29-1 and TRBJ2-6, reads SAVISQKPSRDICQRGTSLTIQCQVDSQVTMMFWYRQQPGQSLTLIATANQGSEATYESGFVIDKFPISRPNLTFSTLTVSNMSPEDSSIYLCSVEEAYSSGANVLTFGAGSRLTVL.

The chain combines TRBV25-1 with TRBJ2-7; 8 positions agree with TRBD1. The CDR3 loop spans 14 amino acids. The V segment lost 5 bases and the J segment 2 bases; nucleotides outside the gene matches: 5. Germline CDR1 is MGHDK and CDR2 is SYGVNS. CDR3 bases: TGTGCCAGCAGTTTAAGACAGGGGCCCTACGAGCAGTACTTC. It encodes CASSLRQGPYEQYF.

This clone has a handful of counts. CDR3 DNA: TGTGCCAGTAGGGAAATACAGGGTGAAGCTTTCTTT. It encodes CASREIQGEAFF. The chain couples TRBV19 to TRBJ1-1, with D perhaps matching TRBD1 (6 bases). V shed 6 bases and J shed 7 bases, with 12 bases lying between them. CDR1 LNHDA and CDR2 SQIVND come from the germline V gene (reference sequence). The CDR3 contains 12 residues. Full variable domain (outside the CDR3, taken from reference TRBV19 and TRBJ1-1): DGGITQSPKYLFRKEGQNVTLSCEQNLNHDAMYWYRQDPGQGLRLIYYSQIVNDFQKGDIAEGYSVSREKKESFPLTVTSAQKNPTAFYLCASREIQGEAFFGQGTRLTVV.

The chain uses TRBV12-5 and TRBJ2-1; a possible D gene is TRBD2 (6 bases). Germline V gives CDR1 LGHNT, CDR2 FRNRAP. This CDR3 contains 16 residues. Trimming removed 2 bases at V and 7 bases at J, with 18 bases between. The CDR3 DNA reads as TGTGCTAGTGGTTTGCCGCCACTAGCAGGTTGGAATGAGCAGTTCTTC. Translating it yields CASGLPPLAGWNEQFF.

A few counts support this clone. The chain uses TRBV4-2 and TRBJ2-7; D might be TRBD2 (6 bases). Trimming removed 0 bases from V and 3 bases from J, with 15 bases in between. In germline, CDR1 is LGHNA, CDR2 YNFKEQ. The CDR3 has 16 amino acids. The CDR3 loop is CASSQEGGKKDYEQYF. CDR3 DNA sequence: TGTGCCAGCAGCCAAGAAGGAGGGAAAAAGGACTACGAGCAGTACTTC.

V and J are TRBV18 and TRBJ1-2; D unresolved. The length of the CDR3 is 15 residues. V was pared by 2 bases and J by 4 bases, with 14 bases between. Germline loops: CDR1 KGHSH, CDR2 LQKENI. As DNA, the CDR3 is TGTGCCAGCTCACCAGAATCCCCAGTCCCCTATGGCTACACCTTC. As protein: CASSPESPVPYGYTF.

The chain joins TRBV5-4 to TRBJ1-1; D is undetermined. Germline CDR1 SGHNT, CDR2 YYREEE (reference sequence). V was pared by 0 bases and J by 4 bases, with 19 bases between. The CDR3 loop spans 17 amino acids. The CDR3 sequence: CASSLDPGSDSGTEAFF. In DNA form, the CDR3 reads TGTGCCAGCAGCTTGGACCCGGGATCTGATAGTGGCACTGAAGCTTTCTTT.